This paragraph reports one TCR beta chain. Its antigen target is currently unknown. The input lacks base qualities; no much larger clone sits a single base away. Libraries were prepared through the immunoSEQ multiplex PCR assay. TCRdb holds this immuneACCESS table with in-frame rearrangements only. Some clones are missing; in checked studies, unresolved V genes explain under half, and the rest has no known cause. For this sample there are under 200,000 clones; approximately 92% appear just once. Of the sample, over 3.5% is held by the ten largest clones. This sample was taken from a study of control samples from healthy donors and cancer patients (dated by TCRdb to about 2020). As encoded in the germline V gene, CDR1 is MNHEY while CDR2 is SVGEGT. The junction carries 17 bases between V and J, which are trimmed by 3 bases and 2 bases respectively. The CDR3 holds 16 amino acids from the cysteine to the phenylalanine. CDR3 DNA only is kept here, 48 bases in frame from base 1.

Sequencing was done on a sample of blood. The TCR sequence derives from a woman aged 55-69 years in good health. This sequence uses TRBV6-2 or TRBV6-3 and TRBJ2-7, with the D call tentatively TRBD1 or TRBD2, each fitting 5 bases. The DNA sequence follows: TGTGCCAGCAGTTATTCCCAGGGAGAAGTTACCTACGAGCAGTACTTC. Protein translation: CASSYSQGEVTYEQYF.